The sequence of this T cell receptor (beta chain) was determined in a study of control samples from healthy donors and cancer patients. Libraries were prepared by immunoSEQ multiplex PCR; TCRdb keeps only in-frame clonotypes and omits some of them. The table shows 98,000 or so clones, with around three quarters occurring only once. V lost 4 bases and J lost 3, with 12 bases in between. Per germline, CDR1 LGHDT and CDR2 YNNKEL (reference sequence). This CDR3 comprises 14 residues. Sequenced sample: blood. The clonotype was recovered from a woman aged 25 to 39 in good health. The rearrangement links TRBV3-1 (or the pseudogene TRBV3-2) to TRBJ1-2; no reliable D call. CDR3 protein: CASSPRNSYYGYTF. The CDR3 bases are TGTGCCAGCAGCCCCCGTAACAGTTACTATGGCTACACCTTC.